Listed here is a single T cell receptor beta chain. This clone has more than one count but fewer than ten. Its antigen target is currently unknown. No much larger clonotype is one base removed from it; base qualities were not supplied. The entry originates in a study of blood T cell repertoires in COVID-19 (dated by TCRdb to 2019 to 2021). Background on the whole study: Samples covering the acute and convalescent phases of COVID-19 were provided by collaborators in the United States, Italy and Spain. Samples came from the ongoing ImmuneRACE study (first 160 participants) plus 1,254 subjects from 6 global collaborators. Sample metadata almost always included a de-identified subject ID, COVID-19 status, age in years and sex. A freely available public database, intended as a resource for researchers studying the immune response to SARS-CoV-2, is where the repertoires were released. The material from the prospective study consisted of cDNA or gDNA derived from T cells, B-cell-depleted T cells, or PBMCs. The dataset comprised deeply sampled blood TCRbeta repertoires from subjects exposed to, actively infected with, or recovered from COVID-19. Where available, HLA class I and class II types were obtained from metadata supplied by the sample provider rather than from assay-based typing. Study-wide findings and limitations: Clinical and demographic metadata were provided uncurated, with the amount varying by source and participant.

V and J lose 0 bases and 0 bases, and a span of 13 bases separates them. Counted from cysteine to phenylalanine, this CDR3 has 17 amino acids. Just the 51-base CDR3 DNA is kept, in frame starting at base 1. CDR1 and CDR2 were assigned from the germline V gene as SGHRS and YFSETQ. Collaborating institutions collected whole blood in K2EDTA tubes following their own protocols. For TCRbeta analysis, collaborators shipped samples as frozen whole blood, isolated PBMCs, or DNA extracted from either of those sample types. TCRbeta CDR3 regions were amplified from genomic DNA by means of the immunoSEQ Assay, a bias-controlled multiplex PCR. For the original study's pipeline: The number of nucleated cells in each sample was estimated by amplification of reference gene primers within the assay. To quantify the absolute abundance of each unique TCRbeta CDR3 rearrangement, sequence reads were collapsed and filtered. For each sample, productive Simpson clonality was calculated as the square root of Simpson's diversity index over productive rearrangements. This is the immuneACCESS table as TCRdb keeps it, with only in-frame sequences that have V and J called. A part of the clones is gone; compared with another copy, unresolved V genes explain less than half, and the rest is unexplained. D and trimming come from the DNA, and the V and J calls and clone size come from that table. Within this sample are roughly 300,000 clones, with approximately 85% of them counted one time only. Around 1.5% of the sample is taken by the ten largest.

This receptor chain uses TRBV5-1 and TRBJ1-5, with a tentative D gene TRBD1 over 6 matching bases. The material sequenced was peripheral blood. This clonotype was sampled from a woman between 45 and 60 years old with acute or convalescent COVID-19. CDR3 protein: CASSLGLQGYSNQPQHF. The nucleotide sequence reads TGCGCCAGCAGCTTGGGCCTACAGGGCTATAGCAATCAGCCCCAGCATTTT.